The 21 T cell receptor beta chains below come from one sample, sequenced in a study of T cell repertoires in cytomegalovirus infection. Via MiXCR, TCRdb re-called the reads, giving one row per CDR3 protein. Of about 490,000 distinct CDR3 sequences in the sample, approximately 15% were seen once. Sequences were obtained from CD8+ T cells from PBMCs. The receptor set was obtained from a human donor in good health (CMV status not recorded). Some clones in this sample may be carry-over from other donors' samples.

The chain is built from TRBV9 and TRBJ2-1; 13 bases are a match to TRBD2. J gave up 5 bases and V 6 bases, and 5 bases lay outside the gene matches. Germline loops: CDR1 SGDLS, CDR2 YYNGEE. The CDR3 length is 15 residues. CDR3: CASKQGTSGNNEQFF. The CDR3 region has the DNA TGTGCCAGCAAACAGGGGACTAGCGGGAACAATGAGCAGTTCTTC.

A few counts support this clonotype. The V gene is TRBV20-1, the J gene TRBJ1-5; 7 nucleotides align to TRBD1. CDR3 length equals 13 residues. Germline V gene lookup returns CDR1 DFQATT and CDR2 SNEGSKA (reference sequence). Trimming at V came to 4 bases and at J to 2 bases, leaving 2 bases not matched to a gene. The CDR3 coding sequence is TGCAGTGCTACGGGACAGCGCAATCAGCCCCAGCATTTT. Residues: CSATGQRNQPQHF.

This clonotype has only a few counts. The chain recombines TRBV6-5 with TRBJ2-3; 7 bases fit TRBD1. With V trimmed by 2 bases and J by 0 bases, 5 bases remained unmatched. The V gene's germline CDR1 is MNHEY and CDR2 SVGAGI. The CDR3 length is 16 residues. CDR3 bases: TGTGCCAGCAGTTACGGTACAGGGGCCAGCACAGATACGCAGTATTTT. It specifies CASSYGTGASTDTQYF.

Ten or more counts support this clonotype. The chain has TRBV4-1 and TRBJ2-7; 9 bases line up with TRBD1. V trimming: 4 bases; J trimming: 7 bases; junction bases outside the gene matches: 8. The CDR3 consists of 14 residues. Germline V gives CDR1 MGHRA, CDR2 YSYEKL. This CDR3 is CASSLDRGVREQYF. The CDR3 DNA sequence: TGCGCCAGCAGCCTAGACAGGGGGGTAAGAGAGCAGTACTTC.

At least ten counts were recorded for this clonotype. The genes are TRBV7-9 and TRBJ1-2, with TRBD1 matching 9 bases. Trimming cost V 4 bases and J 3 bases; bases outside gene matches: 15. The CDR3 runs to 18 residues. Germline V gene data show CDR1 as SEHNR and CDR2 as FQNEAQ (reference sequence). The CDR3 DNA reads as TGTGCCAGCAGCTCCTCCTCCCCGGGACAGGGCTCGGACTATGGCTACACCTTC. Its protein is CASSSSSPGQGSDYGYTF.

The table lists this clonotype with many counts. The chain is built from TRBV6-1 and TRBJ1-2, with D tentatively TRBD1 (5 bases). Trimming pared 6 bases from V and 4 bases from J, leaving 18 bases between. CDR3 length equals 15 residues. Germline CDR1 is MNHNS and CDR2 is SASEGT. CDR3 in DNA: TGTGCCAGCAGCGATCCCGACAGAAACTTCTATGGCTACACCTTC. Translated: CASSDPDRNFYGYTF.

The chain is built from TRBV5-6 and TRBJ2-3, with 13 bases aligning to TRBD2. This CDR3 contains 16 residues. Germline V gene lookup returns CDR1 SGHDT and CDR2 YYEEEE. Trimming at V came to 4 bases and at J to 5 bases, leaving 7 bases not matched to a gene. The CDR3 sequence: CASSIGTSGKGDTQYF. The DNA for the CDR3 is TGTGCCAGCAGCATCGGGACTAGCGGGAAGGGAGATACGCAGTATTTT.

This clonotype was found a few times. The chain combines TRBV20-1 with TRBJ2-7; D possibly uses TRBD1 or TRBD2 (5 bases each). Trimming left V 1 base short and J 2 bases short, with 15 bases between. Germline V lookup: CDR1 DFQATT, CDR2 SNEGSKA (reference sequence). CDR3 length: 15 amino acids. The CDR3 DNA sequence: TGCAGTGCTAGAGCCTTAAAGGGACGGACCTACGAGCAGTACTTC. This translates into CSARALKGRTYEQYF.

This clonotype was detected ten times or more. The J gene is TRBJ2-7, the V gene TRBV4-1; D assignment may be TRBD1 or TRBD2 (5 bases each). The CDR3 consists of 15 residues. Germline values: CDR1 MGHRA, CDR2 YSYEKL. The V end lost 0 bases, the J end lost 2 bases, and 11 bases lay between the germline ends. This CDR3 reads CASSQDGTGAYEQYF. The CDR3 coding sequence is TGCGCCAGCAGCCAAGACGGGACCGGAGCCTACGAGCAGTACTTC.

In this sample, this clonotype turned up many times. The CDR3 DNA follows: TGCAGTGCTAGAGAGGGTTTCACTAGCGGGGGGCCCACAGATACGCAGTATTTT. It translates to CSAREGFTSGGPTDTQYF. The chain uses TRBV20-1 and TRBJ2-3, with TRBD2 identical over 12 bases. The J segment lost 2 bases and the V segment lost 0 bases, leaving 9 bases of the junction unmatched. The CDR3 runs to 18 residues. Germline lookup yields CDR1 DFQATT and CDR2 SNEGSKA (reference sequence).

The chain couples TRBV3-1 to TRBJ2-1, with D tentatively TRBD1 (5 bases). The CDR3 runs 12 residues. The germline CDR1 and CDR2 sequences are LGHDT and YNNKEL (reference sequence). V was clipped by 4 bases and J by 7 bases, with 8 bases between them. Here the CDR3 DNA reads TGTGCCAGCAGCCGACCAGGGAATGAGCAGTTCTTC. Protein: CASSRPGNEQFF.

The sample holds many counts of this clonotype. The genes are TRBV2 and TRBJ2-6, with 9 bases lining up with TRBD1. The J segment lost 2 bases and the V segment lost 4 bases, leaving 0 bases of the junction unmatched. This CDR3 has 15 residues. Germline CDR1 is SNHLY and CDR2 is FYNNEI. The CDR3 loop is CASSGTGAGANVLTF. DNA for the CDR3: TGTGCCAGCAGTGGGACAGGGGCTGGGGCCAACGTCCTGACTTTC.

The rearrangement joins TRBV7-9 to TRBJ2-7; TRBD1 matches 8 bases. From germline, CDR1 is SEHNR and CDR2 FQNEAQ (reference sequence). The V and J ends lost 5 bases and 6 bases, in that order; junction bases with no gene match: 6. This CDR3 has 13 residues. CDR3 coding DNA: TGTGCCAGCAGCAGACAGGGGTCGGTCGAGCAGTACTTC. Translation: CASSRQGSVEQYF.

As regards this clonotype: A much larger clone differs from this one at a single base, so this may be a read error. The chain couples TRBV5-5 to TRBJ2-7, with 8 bases aligning to TRBD2. Germline CDR1 and CDR2: SGHKS and YYEKEE (reference sequence). CDR3 length equals 17 residues. The V gene end was trimmed by 1 base and the J gene end by 4 bases; junction bases not matched to a gene: 13. CDR3 DNA: TGTGCCAGCAGCTTGTACGCGGGGGGATCGGTTTCGTACGAGCAGTACTTC. Protein product: CASSLYAGGSVSYEQYF.

There are many counts of this clonotype. The chain carries TRBV11-1 and TRBJ2-3, with TRBD2 matching 14 bases. Germline-derived CDR1 and CDR2 are SGHAT and FQDESV (reference sequence). The CDR3 length is 17 residues. Trimming at V came to 3 bases and at J to 3 bases, leaving 5 bases not matched to a gene. CDR3 sequence (DNA): TGTGCCAGCAGCTTTTTGACTAGCGGGGGGGCAACAGATACGCAGTATTTT. Its translation: CASSFLTSGGATDTQYF. Looking up the rest from reference TRBV11-1 and TRBJ2-3 gives the full variable domain: EAEVAQSPRYKITEKSQAVAFWCDPISGHATLYWYRQILGQGPELLVQFQDESVVDDSQLPKDRFSAERLKGVDSTLKIQPAELGDSAMYLCASSFLTSGGATDTQYFGPGTRLTVL.

This clonotype was counted many times. This chain links TRBV28 with TRBJ2-1, with a possible D match to TRBD2 (5 bases). V lost 4 bases, J lost 4 bases, and 14 bases lay in between. The CDR3 is 15 residues long. The germline V gene has CDR1 MDHEN and CDR2 SYDVKM. The chain's CDR3 is CASSSTRGLYNEQFF. Here the CDR3 DNA reads TGTGCCAGCAGTTCCACTAGAGGGCTTTACAATGAGCAGTTCTTC.

This clonotype was seen only a few times. The chain joins TRBV27 to TRBJ2-5; 9 bases are shared with TRBD2. The CDR3 spans 15 residues. Trimming at V came to 8 bases and at J to 5 bases, leaving 12 bases not matched to a gene. Germline V gene sequence: CDR1 MNHEY, CDR2 SMNVEV (reference sequence). The CDR3 is CASAETSGGWETQYF. CDR3 DNA: TGTGCCAGCGCGGAGACTAGCGGAGGGTGGGAGACCCAGTACTTC.

The table lists this clonotype with a few counts. The genes are TRBV27 and TRBJ2-5; D remains unclear. Trimming pared 6 bases from V and 2 bases from J, leaving 10 bases between. Germline CDR1 is MNHEY and CDR2 is SMNVEV (reference sequence). The CDR3 is 13 residues long. The CDR3 DNA sequence: TGTGCCAGCAGCTTCAGTGGGCAAGAGACCCAGTACTTC. It is translated as CASSFSGQETQYF.

The sample holds a few counts of this clonotype. The genes are TRBV14 and TRBJ1-1; D is ambiguous. This CDR3 is 12 amino acids long. Germline V gene sequence: CDR1 SGHDN, CDR2 FVKESK. Trimming shortened V by 6 bases and J by 7 bases, and 12 bases separated the two germline ends. Here the CDR3 DNA reads TGTGCCAGCAGTTCTTTGGGTAGTGAAGCTTTCTTT. Its translation is CASSSLGSEAFF.

J is TRBJ2-3 and V is TRBV5-1, with D perhaps TRBD1 (6 bases). Germline CDR1 reads SGHRS; CDR2 reads YFSETQ. The ends were cut back, 4 bases at V and 12 bases at J, with 21 bases in the middle. CDR3 length: 14 residues. The CDR3 loop reads CASSPRQVHSNQYF. CDR3 coding DNA: TGCGCCAGCAGCCCTAGACAGGTCCATTCAAATCAGTATTTT.

The chain employs TRBV6-1 and TRBJ1-2; no firm D call. CDR3 length: 16 residues. The ends were cut back, 5 bases at V and 2 bases at J, with 18 bases in the middle. Germline loops: CDR1 MNHNS, CDR2 SASEGT. CDR3 protein: CASSPNFVDINYGYTF. As DNA, the CDR3 is TGTGCCAGCAGTCCTAATTTCGTTGACATAAACTATGGCTACACCTTC.